This T cell receptor (beta chain) was recovered during a study of cytomegalovirus exposure and HLA in healthy donors. For this clone: Its antigen remains unidentified.

The CDR3 is 15 amino acids. Trimming removed 6 bases from V and 2 bases from J, with 15 bases in between. CDR1 is SGHTA, CDR2 FQGTGA, per germline. PCR primers comprised 60 Vbeta and 13 Jbeta primers. Measured with immunoSEQ multiplex PCR; TCRdb has only the in-frame clones, and not every one. The sample contains about 160,000 clones, around 84% of which appear only once. Study results and limitations: One later analysis reportedly identified an Asian-associated ancestry cluster that showed fewer N-insertions than the approximately 700-donor mean. Available immune exposure information covered CMV serostatus only.

This sequence joins TRBV7-3 and TRBJ2-3; the D gene is possibly TRBD1 (6 bases). The specimen was PBMCs. This sequence was found in a middle-aged man in good health and CMV-seropositive. The CDR3 nucleotides read TGTGCCAGCAGTCGTCAGGGGATTGACACAGATACGCAGTATTTT. This sequence encodes CASSRQGIDTDTQYF.